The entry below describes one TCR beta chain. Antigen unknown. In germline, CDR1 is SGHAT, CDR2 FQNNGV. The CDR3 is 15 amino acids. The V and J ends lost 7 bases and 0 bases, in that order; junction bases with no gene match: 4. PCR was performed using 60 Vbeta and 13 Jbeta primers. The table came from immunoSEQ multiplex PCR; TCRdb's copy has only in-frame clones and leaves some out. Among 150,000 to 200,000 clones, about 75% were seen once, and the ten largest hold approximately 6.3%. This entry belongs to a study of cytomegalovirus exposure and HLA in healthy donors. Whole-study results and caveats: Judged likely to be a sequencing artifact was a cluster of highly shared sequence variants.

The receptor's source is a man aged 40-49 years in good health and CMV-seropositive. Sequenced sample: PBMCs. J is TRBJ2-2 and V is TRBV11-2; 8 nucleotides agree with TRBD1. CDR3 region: CASTLGQANTGELFF. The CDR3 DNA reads TGTGCCAGCACCTTGGGACAGGCGAACACCGGGGAGCTGTTTTTT. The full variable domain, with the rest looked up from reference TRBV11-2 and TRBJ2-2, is EAGVAQSPRYKIIEKRQSVAFWCNPISGHATLYWYQQILGQGPKLLIQFQNNGVVDDSQLPKDRFSAERLKGVDSTLKIQPAKLEDSAVYLCASTLGQANTGELFFGEGSRLTVL.